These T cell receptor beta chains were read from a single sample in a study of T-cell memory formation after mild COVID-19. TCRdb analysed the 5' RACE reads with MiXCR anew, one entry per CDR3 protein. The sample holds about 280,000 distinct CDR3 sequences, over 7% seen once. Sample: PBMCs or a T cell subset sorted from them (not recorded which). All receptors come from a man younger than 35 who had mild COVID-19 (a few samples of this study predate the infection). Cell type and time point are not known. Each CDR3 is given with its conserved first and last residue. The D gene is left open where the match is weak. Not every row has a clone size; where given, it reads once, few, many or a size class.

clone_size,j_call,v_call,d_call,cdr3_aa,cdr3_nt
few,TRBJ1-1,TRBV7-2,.,CASSSWGGRTEAFF,TGTGCCAGCAGCTCGTGGGGAGGGCGGACTGAAGCTTTCTTT
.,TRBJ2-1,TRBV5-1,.,CASSLGGTSSSYNEQFF,TGCGCCAGCAGCTTGGGTGGGACATCTTCCTCCTACAATGAGCAGTTCTTC
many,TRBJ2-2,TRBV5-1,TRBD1,CASSQGATNTGELFF,TGCGCCAGCAGCCAGGGGGCAACGAACACCGGGGAGCTGTTTTTT
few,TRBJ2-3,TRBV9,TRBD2,CASSGGTSGEYTQYF,TGTGCCAGCAGCGGGGGGACTAGCGGGGAATATACGCAGTATTTT
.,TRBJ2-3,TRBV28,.,CASSSPRFSTDTQYF,TGTGCCAGCAGTTCCCCACGCTTCAGCACAGATACGCAGTATTTT
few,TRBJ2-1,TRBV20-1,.,CSAMSQGQNEQFF,TGCAGTGCTATGAGTCAGGGTCAAAATGAGCAGTTCTTC
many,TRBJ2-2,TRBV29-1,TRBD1,CSVSTGGAGELFF,TGCAGCGTTTCTACAGGGGGAGCCGGGGAGCTGTTTTTT
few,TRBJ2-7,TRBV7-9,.,CASSSGLQYEQYF,TGTGCCAGCAGCTCGGGTCTCCAATACGAGCAGTACTTC
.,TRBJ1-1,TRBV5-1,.,CASTQIGHPNTEAFF,TGCGCCAGCACCCAGATCGGACACCCGAACACTGAAGCTTTCTTT
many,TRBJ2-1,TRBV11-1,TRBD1,CASSLWTGDYNEQFF,TGTGCCAGCAGCTTATGGACAGGGGACTACAATGAGCAGTTCTTC
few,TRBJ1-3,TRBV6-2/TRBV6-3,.,CASRPLRQVLRISGNTIYF,TGTGCCAGCAGACCCCTACGACAGGTCCTTCGGATCTCTGGAAACACCATATATTTT
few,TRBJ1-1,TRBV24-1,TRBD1,CATSDLLGDRVIAGTEAFF,TGTGCCACCAGTGATTTGCTTGGGGACAGGGTAATTGCAGGCACTGAAGCTTTCTTT
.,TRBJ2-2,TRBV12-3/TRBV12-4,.,CASRVAGLLSRGGELFF,TGTGCCAGCAGGGTGGCCGGGCTACTCAGTAGAGGCGGGGAGCTGTTTTTT
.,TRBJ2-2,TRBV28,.,CASSAAGATGELFF,TGTGCCAGCAGCGCTGCCGGGGCCACCGGGGAGCTGTTTTTT
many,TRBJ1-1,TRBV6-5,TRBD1,CASSYGLPRGPFTEAFF,TGTGCCAGCAGTTACGGTCTCCCCAGGGGGCCATTCACTGAAGCTTTCTTT
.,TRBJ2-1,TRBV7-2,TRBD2,CASSLVAGGATDEQFF,TGTGCCAGCAGCTTAGTAGCGGGGGGGGCGACGGATGAGCAGTTCTTC
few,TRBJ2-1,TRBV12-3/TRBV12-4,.,CASSLVSTENNEQFF,TGTGCCAGCAGTTTAGTGTCGACCGAAAACAATGAGCAGTTCTTC
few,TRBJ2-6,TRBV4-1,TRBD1,CASSQGQQGARGANVLTF,TGCGCCAGCAGCCAAGGGCAACAGGGGGCGCGCGGGGCCAACGTCCTGACTTTC
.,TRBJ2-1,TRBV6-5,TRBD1,CASRRDRGGNEQFF,TGTGCCAGCAGGAGGGACAGGGGCGGGAATGAGCAGTTCTTC
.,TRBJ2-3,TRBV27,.,CASSLSNSGFGPDTQYF,TGTGCCAGCAGTTTATCGAATAGCGGATTCGGACCAGATACGCAGTATTTT
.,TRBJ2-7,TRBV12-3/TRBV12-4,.,CATGGAGKPGEQYF,TGTGCCACCGGGGGCGCGGGGAAACCGGGAGAGCAGTACTTC
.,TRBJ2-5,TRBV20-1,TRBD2,CSARAGGRGETQYF,TGCAGTGCTAGAGCGGGGGGGCGCGGAGAGACCCAGTACTTC
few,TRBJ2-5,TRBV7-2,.,CASSLVGLAPGETQYF,TGTGCCAGCAGCTTAGTAGGGCTAGCGCCCGGAGAGACCCAGTACTTC
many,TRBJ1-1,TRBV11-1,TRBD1,CASSPLTGHSEAFF,TGTGCCAGCAGCCCCCTGACAGGGCATAGTGAAGCTTTCTTT
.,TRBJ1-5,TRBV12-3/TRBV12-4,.,CASSFGPEQPEHF,TGTGCCAGCAGTTTCGGGCCTGAGCAGCCCGAGCATTTT
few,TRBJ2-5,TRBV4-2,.,CASSQGGGTQETQYF,TGTGCCAGCAGCCAAGGAGGCGGGACCCAAGAGACCCAGTACTTC
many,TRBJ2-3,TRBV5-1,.,CASSLDKPGGTDTQYF,TGCGCCAGCAGCTTGGATAAGCCAGGGGGCACAGATACGCAGTATTTT
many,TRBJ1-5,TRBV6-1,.,CASSPGLPQGQPQHF,TGTGCCAGCAGTCCGGGGCTCCCCCAAGGTCAGCCCCAGCATTTT
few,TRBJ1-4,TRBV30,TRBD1,CASIGQGDEKLFF,TGTGCCTCAATCGGACAGGGCGATGAAAAACTGTTTTTT
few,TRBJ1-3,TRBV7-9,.,CASSRGWGYSGNTIYF,TGTGCCAGCAGCCGAGGGTGGGGATACTCTGGAAACACCATATATTTT
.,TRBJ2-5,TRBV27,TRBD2,CASRIAGARETQYF,TGTGCCAGCAGAATAGCGGGGGCCCGGGAGACCCAGTACTTC
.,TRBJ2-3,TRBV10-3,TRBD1,CATGQGSDTQYF,TGTGCCACCGGACAGGGGTCAGATACGCAGTATTTT
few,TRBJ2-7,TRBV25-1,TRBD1,CASSGGQVGEDEQYF,TGTGCCAGCAGTGGGGGACAGGTCGGGGAGGACGAGCAGTACTTC
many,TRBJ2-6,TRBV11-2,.,CASSIRGYGANVLTF,TGTGCCAGCAGCATAAGGGGTTACGGGGCCAACGTCCTGACTTTC
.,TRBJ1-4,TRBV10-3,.,CAISGGVPSNEKLFF,TGTGCCATCAGTGGAGGGGTTCCGTCTAATGAAAAACTGTTTTTT
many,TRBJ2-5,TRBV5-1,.,CASSWSYWETQYF,TGCGCCAGCAGCTGGTCCTACTGGGAGACCCAGTACTTC
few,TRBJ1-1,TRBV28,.,CASSWPANTEAFF,TGTGCCAGCAGTTGGCCAGCTAACACTGAAGCTTTCTTT
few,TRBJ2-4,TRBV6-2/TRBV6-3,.,CASSYSTGGGNIQYF,TGTGCCAGCAGTTATTCGACAGGCGGGGGAAACATTCAGTACTTC
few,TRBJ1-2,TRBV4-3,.,CASSQEPRVFYGYTF,TGCGCCAGCAGCCAAGAGCCCAGGGTGTTCTATGGCTACACCTTC
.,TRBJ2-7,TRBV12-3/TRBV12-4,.,CASTLYKSGEQYF,TGTGCCAGCACCCTATACAAAAGCGGGGAGCAGTACTTC
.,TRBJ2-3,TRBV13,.,CASSLPRSTSTQYF,TGTGCCAGCAGCCTCCCCCGTTCCACGAGTACGCAGTATTTT
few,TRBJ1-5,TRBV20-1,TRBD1,CSARDRGRTGKNQPQHF,TGCAGTGCTAGAGATAGGGGAAGGACAGGGAAAAATCAGCCCCAGCATTTT